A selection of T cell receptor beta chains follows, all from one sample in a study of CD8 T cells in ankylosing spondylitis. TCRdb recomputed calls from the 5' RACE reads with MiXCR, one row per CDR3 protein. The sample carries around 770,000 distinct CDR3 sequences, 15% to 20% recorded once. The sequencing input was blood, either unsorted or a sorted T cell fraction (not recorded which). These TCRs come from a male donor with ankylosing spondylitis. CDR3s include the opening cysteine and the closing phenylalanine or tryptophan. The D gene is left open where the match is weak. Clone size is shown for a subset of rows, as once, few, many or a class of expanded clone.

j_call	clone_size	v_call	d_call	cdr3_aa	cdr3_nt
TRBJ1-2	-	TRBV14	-	CASSQTERYGYTF	TGTGCCAGCAGCCAAACAGAACGCTATGGCTACACCTTC
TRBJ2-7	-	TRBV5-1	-	CASRPLGTSSYEQYF	TGCGCCAGCAGGCCCCTGGGCACGAGCTCCTACGAGCAGTACTTC
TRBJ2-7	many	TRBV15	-	CATSRDTGTNEQYF	TGTGCCACCAGCAGAGATACAGGGACCAACGAGCAGTACTTC
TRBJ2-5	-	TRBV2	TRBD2	CASTALREGGETQYF	TGTGCCAGCACCGCGCTCAGGGAGGGAGGCGAGACCCAGTACTTC
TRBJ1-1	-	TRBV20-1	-	CSARPGGKNTEAFF	TGCAGTGCTAGACCTGGCGGCAAGAACACTGAAGCTTTCTTT
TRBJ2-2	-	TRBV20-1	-	CSVPDRNTGELFF	TGCAGTGTTCCGGACAGGAACACCGGGGAGCTGTTTTTT
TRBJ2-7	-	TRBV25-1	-	CASPGGHRCDEQYF	TGTGCCTCTCCCGGCGGGCACCGATGCGACGAGCAGTACTTC
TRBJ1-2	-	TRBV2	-	CAIMGVDTNYGYTF	TGTGCCATAATGGGGGTGGATACTAACTATGGCTACACCTTC
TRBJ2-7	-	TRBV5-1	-	CASSPLPGSSYEQYF	TGCGCCAGCAGCCCGTTGCCTGGGAGCTCCTACGAGCAGTACTTC
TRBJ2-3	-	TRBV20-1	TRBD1	CSARDWTGGDTQYF	TGCAGTGCTAGAGATTGGACAGGTGGAGATACGCAGTATTTT
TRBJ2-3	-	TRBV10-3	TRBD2	CAISEPTASGGAKDTQYF	TGTGCCATCAGTGAGCCGACTGCTAGCGGAGGTGCAAAAGATACGCAGTATTTT
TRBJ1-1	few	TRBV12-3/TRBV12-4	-	CASNLQMNTEAFF	TGTGCCAGCAACCTTCAAATGAACACTGAAGCTTTCTTT
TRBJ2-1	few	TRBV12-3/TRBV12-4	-	CASSSTTGAINEQFF	TGTGCCAGCAGTTCTACTACCGGGGCCATCAATGAGCAGTTCTTC
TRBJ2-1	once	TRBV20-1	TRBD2	CSAPGGLVYNEQFF	TGCAGTGCCCCTGGTGGACTAGTCTACAATGAGCAGTTCTTC
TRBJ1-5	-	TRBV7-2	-	CASSPRPGETGNQPQHF	TGTGCCAGCAGCCCGAGACCAGGGGAAACGGGCAATCAGCCCCAGCATTTT
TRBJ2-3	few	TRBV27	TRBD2	CASRPAGGTDTQYF	TGTGCCAGCAGGCCAGCGGGAGGAACAGATACGCAGTATTTT
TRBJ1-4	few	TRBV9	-	CASSPRTTGEKLFF	TGTGCCAGCAGCCCCCGGACCACAGGGGAAAAACTGTTTTTT
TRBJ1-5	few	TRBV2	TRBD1	CASSGTGAYQPQHF	TGTGCCAGCAGTGGCACAGGGGCATACCAGCCCCAGCATTTT
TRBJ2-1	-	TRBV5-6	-	CASSLAEGTGYYNEQFF	TGTGCCAGCAGCTTGGCGGAGGGAACGGGCTACTACAATGAGCAGTTCTTC
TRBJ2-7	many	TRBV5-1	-	CASSLVGYEQYF	TGCGCCAGCAGCTTGGTGGGGTACGAGCAGTACTTC
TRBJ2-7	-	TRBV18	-	CASSPRADLFEQYF	TGTGCCAGCTCACCACGGGCGGACCTTTTCGAGCAGTACTTC
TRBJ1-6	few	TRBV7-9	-	CASSFQGLDSPLHF	TGTGCCAGCAGCTTTCAGGGGCTTGATTCACCCCTCCACTTT
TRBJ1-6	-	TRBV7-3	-	CASSSIEGSPLHF	TGTGCCAGCAGCTCCATCGAGGGGTCACCCCTCCACTTT
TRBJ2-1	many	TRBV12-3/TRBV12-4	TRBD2	CASSFSTSGVGEQFF	TGTGCCAGCAGTTTTTCCACTAGCGGGGTGGGTGAGCAGTTCTTC
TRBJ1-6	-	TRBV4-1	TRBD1	CASSQRDSYNSPLHF	TGCGCCAGCAGCCAACGGGACAGCTATAATTCACCCCTCCACTTT
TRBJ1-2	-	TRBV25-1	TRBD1	CASSDGTANYGYTF	TGTGCCAGCAGTGATGGGACAGCTAACTATGGCTACACCTTC
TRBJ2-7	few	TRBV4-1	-	CASSSTLSYEQYF	TGCGCCAGCAGCTCGACTCTCTCCTACGAGCAGTACTTC
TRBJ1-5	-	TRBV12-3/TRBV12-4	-	CASKGSSQPQHF	TGTGCCAGCAAAGGGTCCAGTCAGCCCCAGCATTTT
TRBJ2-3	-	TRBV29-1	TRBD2	CSAGTSGRASTDTQYF	TGCAGCGCAGGGACTAGCGGGAGGGCCAGCACAGATACGCAGTATTTT
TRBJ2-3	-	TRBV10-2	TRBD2	CASRVVAGGRGDTQYF	TGCGCCAGCAGGGTAGTAGCGGGGGGGCGTGGAGATACGCAGTATTTT
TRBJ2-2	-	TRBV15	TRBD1	CATSRVRQGAGELFF	TGTGCCACCAGCAGAGTGAGACAGGGCGCCGGGGAGCTGTTTTTT
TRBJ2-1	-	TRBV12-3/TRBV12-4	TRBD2	CASSPRVVAGGVYNEQFF	TGTGCCAGCAGCCCCAGAGTGGTAGCGGGGGGGGTCTACAATGAGCAGTTCTTC
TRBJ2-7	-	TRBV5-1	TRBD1	CASSASGTGGGYEQYF	TGCGCCAGCAGCGCATCCGGGACAGGGGGTGGGTACGAGCAGTACTTC
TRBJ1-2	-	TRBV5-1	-	CASSLAVTDYGYTF	TGCGCCAGCAGCTTGGCCGTGACGGACTATGGCTACACCTTC
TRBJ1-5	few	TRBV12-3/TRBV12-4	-	CASTVGQLGNQPQHF	TGTGCCAGCACCGTTGGACAACTCGGCAATCAGCCCCAGCATTTT